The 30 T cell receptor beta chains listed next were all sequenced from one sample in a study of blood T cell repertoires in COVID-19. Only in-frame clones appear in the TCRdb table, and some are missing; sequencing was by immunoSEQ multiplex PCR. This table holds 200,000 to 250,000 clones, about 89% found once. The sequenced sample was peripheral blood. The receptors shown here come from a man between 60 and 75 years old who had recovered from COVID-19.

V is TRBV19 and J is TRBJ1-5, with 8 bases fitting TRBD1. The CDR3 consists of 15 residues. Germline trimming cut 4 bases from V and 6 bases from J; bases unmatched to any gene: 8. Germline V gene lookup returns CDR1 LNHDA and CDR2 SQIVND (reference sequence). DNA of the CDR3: TGTGCCAGTAGTACTTCGACAGGGGTGGGTCAGCCCCAGCATTTT. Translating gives CASSTSTGVGQPQHF.

The CDR3 loop is CASSQRGTGNSFYEQYF. CDR3 DNA: TGTGCCAGCAGTCAACGGGGGACAGGGAACTCCTTCTACGAGCAGTACTTC. The chain links TRBV27 to TRBJ2-7; TRBD1 agrees at 9 bases. The CDR3 is 17 amino acids. Germline V gene lookup returns CDR1 MNHEY and CDR2 SMNVEV (reference sequence). V was clipped by 5 bases and J by 3 bases; unmatched bases: 14.

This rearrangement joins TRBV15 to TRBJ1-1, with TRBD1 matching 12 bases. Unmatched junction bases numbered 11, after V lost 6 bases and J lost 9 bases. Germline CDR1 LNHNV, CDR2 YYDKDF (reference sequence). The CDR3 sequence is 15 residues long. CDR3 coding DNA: TGTGCCACCAGACCCTCAGGGGGACAGGGGGCGAAAGCTTTCTTT. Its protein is CATRPSGGQGAKAFF.

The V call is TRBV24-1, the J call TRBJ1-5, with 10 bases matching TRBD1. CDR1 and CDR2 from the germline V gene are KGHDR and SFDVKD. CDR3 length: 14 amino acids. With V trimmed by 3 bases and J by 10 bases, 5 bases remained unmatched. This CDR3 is CATSDKDRGSPQHF. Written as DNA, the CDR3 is TGTGCCACCAGTGATAAGGACAGGGGGTCTCCCCAGCATTTT.

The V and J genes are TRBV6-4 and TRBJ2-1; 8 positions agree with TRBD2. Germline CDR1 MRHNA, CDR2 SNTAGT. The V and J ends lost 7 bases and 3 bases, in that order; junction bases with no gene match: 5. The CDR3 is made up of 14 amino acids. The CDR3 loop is CASNAGLVYNEQFF. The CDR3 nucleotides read TGTGCCAGCAATGCGGGACTAGTCTACAATGAGCAGTTCTTC.

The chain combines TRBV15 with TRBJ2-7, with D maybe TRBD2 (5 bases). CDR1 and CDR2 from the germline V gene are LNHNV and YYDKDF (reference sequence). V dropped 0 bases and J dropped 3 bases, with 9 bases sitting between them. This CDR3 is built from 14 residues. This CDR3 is CATSREGLDYEQYF. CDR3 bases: TGTGCCACCAGCAGAGAAGGACTCGACTACGAGCAGTACTTC.

The CDR3 protein is CASSQRGSGGYEQYF. DNA of the CDR3: TGTGCCAGCAGCCAGCGGGGAAGCGGGGGTTACGAGCAGTACTTC. The chain couples TRBV3-1 (or the pseudogene TRBV3-2) to TRBJ2-7; 8 nucleotides line up with TRBD2. The V segment lost 3 bases and the J segment 4 bases; nucleotides outside the gene matches: 8. Germline V gives CDR1 LGHDT, CDR2 YNNKEL (reference sequence). The CDR3 sequence is 15 residues long.

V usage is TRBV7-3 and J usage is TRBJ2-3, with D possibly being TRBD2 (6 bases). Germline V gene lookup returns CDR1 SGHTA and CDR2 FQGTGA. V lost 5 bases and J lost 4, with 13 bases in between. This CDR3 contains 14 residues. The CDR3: CASSLGLFPDTQYF. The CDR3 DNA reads TGTGCCAGCAGCCTGGGACTGTTCCCAGATACGCAGTATTTT.

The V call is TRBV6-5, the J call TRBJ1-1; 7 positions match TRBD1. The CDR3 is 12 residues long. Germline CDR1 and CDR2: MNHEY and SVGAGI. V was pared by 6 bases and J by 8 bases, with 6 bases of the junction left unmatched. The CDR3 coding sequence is TGTGCCAGCAGAGAGACAGGGCTCGAAGCTTTCTTT. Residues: CASRETGLEAFF.

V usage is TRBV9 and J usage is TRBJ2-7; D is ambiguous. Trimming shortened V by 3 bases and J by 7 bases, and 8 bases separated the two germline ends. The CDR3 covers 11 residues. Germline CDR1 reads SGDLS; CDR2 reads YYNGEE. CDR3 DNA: TGTGCCAGCAGCGCCCGCGTTGAGCAGTACTTC. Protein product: CASSARVEQYF.

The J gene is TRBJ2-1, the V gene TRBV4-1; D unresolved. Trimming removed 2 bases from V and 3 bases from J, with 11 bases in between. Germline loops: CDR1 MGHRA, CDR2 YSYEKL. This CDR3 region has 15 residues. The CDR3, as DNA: TGCGCCAGCAGCCAACAACTTGCGTTCTACAATGAGCAGTTCTTC. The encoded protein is CASSQQLAFYNEQFF.

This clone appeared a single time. The CDR3 DNA follows: TGTGCCAGCAGTCACCGGGACAGGAACACTGAAGCTTTCTTT. Its translation: CASSHRDRNTEAFF. J is TRBJ1-1 and V is TRBV6-6, with 7 bases aligning to TRBD1. V gave up 5 bases and J gave up 1 base; unmatched junction bases: 4. The CDR3 sequence is 14 residues long. Germline assignment: CDR1 MNHNY and CDR2 SVGAGI (reference sequence).

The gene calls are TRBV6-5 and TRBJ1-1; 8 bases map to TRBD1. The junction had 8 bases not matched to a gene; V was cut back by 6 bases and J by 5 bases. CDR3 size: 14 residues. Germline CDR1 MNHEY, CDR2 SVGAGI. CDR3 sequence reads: CASSGDRGGTEAFF. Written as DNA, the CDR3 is TGTGCCAGCAGCGGTGACAGGGGCGGTACTGAAGCTTTCTTT.

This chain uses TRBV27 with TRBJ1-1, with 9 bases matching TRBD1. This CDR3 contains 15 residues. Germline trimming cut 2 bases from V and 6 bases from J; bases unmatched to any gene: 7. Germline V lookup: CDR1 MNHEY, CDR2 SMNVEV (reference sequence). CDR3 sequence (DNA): TGTGCCAGCAGTTTAACCGGACAGGGGCGGGCTGAAGCTTTCTTT. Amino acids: CASSLTGQGRAEAFF.

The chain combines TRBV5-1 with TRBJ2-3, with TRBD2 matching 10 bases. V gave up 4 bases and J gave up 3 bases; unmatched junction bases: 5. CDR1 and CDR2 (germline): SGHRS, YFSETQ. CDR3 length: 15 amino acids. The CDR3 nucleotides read TGCGCCAGCAGCACCCGGACTAGCGGAACAGATACGCAGTATTTT. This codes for CASSTRTSGTDTQYF.

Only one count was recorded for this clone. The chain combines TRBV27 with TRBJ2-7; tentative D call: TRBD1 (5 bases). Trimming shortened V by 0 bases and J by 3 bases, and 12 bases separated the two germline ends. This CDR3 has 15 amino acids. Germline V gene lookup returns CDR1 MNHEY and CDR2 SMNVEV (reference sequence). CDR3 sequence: CASSLSRDRRYEQYF. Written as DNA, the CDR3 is TGTGCCAGCAGTTTATCGAGAGACAGACGCTACGAGCAGTACTTC.

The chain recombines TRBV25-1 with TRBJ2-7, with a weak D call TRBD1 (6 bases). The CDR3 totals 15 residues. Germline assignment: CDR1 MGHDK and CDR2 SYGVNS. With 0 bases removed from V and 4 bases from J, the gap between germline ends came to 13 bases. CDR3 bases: TGTGCCAGCAGTGAATATTCAGGGGCGCTTTACGAGCAGTACTTC. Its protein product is CASSEYSGALYEQYF.

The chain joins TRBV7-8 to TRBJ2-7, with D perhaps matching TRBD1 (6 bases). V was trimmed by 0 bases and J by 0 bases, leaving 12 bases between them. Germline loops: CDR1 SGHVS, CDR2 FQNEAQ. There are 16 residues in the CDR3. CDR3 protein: CASSLAWGQSSYEQYF. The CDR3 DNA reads TGTGCCAGCAGCTTAGCGTGGGGACAAAGCTCCTACGAGCAGTACTTC.

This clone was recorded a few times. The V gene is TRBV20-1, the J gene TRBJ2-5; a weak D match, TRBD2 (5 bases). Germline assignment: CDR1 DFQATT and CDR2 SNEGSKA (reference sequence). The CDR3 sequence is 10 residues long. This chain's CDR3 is CGLFWETQYF. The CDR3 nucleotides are TGCGGACTCTTCTGGGAGACCCAGTACTTC.

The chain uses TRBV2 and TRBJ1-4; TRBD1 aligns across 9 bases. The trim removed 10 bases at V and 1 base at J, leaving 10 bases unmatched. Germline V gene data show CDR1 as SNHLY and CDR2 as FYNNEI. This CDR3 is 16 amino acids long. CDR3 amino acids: CATSRDRVRTNEKLFF. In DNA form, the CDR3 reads TGTGCCACCTCAAGGGACAGGGTTAGAACTAATGAAAAACTGTTTTTT.

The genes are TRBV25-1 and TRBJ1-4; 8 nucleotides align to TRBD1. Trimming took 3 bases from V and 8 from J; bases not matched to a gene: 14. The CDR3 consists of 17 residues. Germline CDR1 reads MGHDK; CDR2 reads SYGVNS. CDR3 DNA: TGTGCCAGCAGTGACTCGCCAGGGGGCCTAATAAACGAAAAACTGTTTTTT. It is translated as CASSDSPGGLINEKLFF.

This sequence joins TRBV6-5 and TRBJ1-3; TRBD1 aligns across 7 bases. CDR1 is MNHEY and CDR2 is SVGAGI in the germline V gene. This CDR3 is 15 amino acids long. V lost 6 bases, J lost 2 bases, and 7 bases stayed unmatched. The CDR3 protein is CASRLGQAAGNTIYF. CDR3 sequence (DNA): TGTGCCAGCAGGCTCGGACAGGCGGCTGGAAACACCATATATTTT.

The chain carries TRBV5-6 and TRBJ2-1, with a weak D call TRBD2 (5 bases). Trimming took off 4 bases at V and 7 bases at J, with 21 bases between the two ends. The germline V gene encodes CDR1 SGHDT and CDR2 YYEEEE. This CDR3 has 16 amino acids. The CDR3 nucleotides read TGTGCCAGCAGCCCTACCCGGACTGGGGTGTGGAATGAGCAGTTCTTC. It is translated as CASSPTRTGVWNEQFF.

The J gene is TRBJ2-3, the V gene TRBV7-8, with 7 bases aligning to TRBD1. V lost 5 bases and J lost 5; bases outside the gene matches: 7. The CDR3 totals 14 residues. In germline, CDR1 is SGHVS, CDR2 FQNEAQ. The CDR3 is CASSITGQVDTQYF. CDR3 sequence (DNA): TGTGCCAGCAGCATTACCGGACAGGTAGATACGCAGTATTTT.

DNA of the CDR3: TGTGCCATCAGTGAGATCCACAGGGCCGGGGAGCTGTTTTTT. Translated: CAISEIHRAGELFF. The gene calls are TRBV10-3 and TRBJ2-2, with D maybe TRBD1 (6 bases). The CDR3 runs 14 residues. V was trimmed by 2 bases and J by 6 bases, leaving 10 bases between them. Germline lookup yields CDR1 ENHRY and CDR2 SYGVKD.

The DNA for the CDR3 is TGCAGTGGGAGGCGGGGTGAGCAGTTCTTC. This sequence encodes CSGRRGEQFF. The chain has TRBV20-1 and TRBJ2-1; tentative D call: TRBD2 (6 bases). Germline V gives CDR1 DFQATT, CDR2 SNEGSKA (reference sequence). The CDR3 covers 10 residues. V was shortened by 7 bases and J by 9 bases, with 10 bases between the two germline ends.

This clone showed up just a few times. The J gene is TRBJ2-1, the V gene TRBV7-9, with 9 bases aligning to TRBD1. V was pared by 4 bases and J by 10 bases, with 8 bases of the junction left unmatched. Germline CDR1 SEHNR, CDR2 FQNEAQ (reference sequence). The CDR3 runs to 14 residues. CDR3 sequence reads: CASSWTGTGKEQFF. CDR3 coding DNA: TGTGCCAGCAGCTGGACAGGGACAGGGAAGGAGCAGTTCTTC.

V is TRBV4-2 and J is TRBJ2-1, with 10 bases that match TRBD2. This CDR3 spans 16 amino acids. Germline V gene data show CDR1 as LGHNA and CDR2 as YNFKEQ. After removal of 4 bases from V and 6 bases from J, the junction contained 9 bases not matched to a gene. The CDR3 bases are TGTGCCAGCAGCCCCCTTCTAGCGGGAGTGGGCAATGAGCAGTTCTTC. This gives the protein CASSPLLAGVGNEQFF.

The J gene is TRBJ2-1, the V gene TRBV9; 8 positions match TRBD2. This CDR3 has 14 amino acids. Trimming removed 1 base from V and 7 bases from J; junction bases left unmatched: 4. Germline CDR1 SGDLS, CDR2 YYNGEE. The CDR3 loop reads CASSVTGRGNEQFF. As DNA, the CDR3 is TGTGCCAGCAGCGTAACCGGGAGGGGGAATGAGCAGTTCTTC.

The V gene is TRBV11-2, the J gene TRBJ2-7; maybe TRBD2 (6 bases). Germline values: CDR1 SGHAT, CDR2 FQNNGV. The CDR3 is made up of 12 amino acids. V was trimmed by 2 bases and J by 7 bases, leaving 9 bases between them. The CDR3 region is CASSLFRGEQYF. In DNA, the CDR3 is TGTGCCAGCAGCTTATTCCGGGGGGAGCAGTACTTC.